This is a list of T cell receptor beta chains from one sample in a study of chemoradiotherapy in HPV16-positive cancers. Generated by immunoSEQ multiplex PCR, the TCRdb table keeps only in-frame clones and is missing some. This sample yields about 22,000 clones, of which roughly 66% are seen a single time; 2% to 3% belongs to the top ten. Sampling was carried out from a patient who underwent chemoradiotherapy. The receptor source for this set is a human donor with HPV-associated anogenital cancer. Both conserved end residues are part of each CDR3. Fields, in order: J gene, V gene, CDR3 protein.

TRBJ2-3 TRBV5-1 CASASSGAPTDTQYF
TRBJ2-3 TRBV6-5 CASSSGTYFTDTQYF
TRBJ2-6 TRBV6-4 CASSEGVGANVLTF
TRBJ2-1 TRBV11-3 CASSPQGAMANEQFF
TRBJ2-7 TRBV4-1 CASSQVEQVNEQYF
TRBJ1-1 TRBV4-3 CASSQEQGRGTEAFF
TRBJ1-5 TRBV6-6 CASSYYRGAGQPQHF
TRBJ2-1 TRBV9 CASSVDGPKYNEQFF
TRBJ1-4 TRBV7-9 CASSLAVNEKLFF
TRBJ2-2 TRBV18 CASSRETGVNTGELFF
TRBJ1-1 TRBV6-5 CASSYSYRGGTEAFF
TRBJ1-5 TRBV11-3 CASSLGTGQPQHF
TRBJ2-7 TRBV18 CASSPPMDFYEQYF
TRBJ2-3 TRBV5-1 CASRLAGGPSDTQYF
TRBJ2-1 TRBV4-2 CASSQAQTGTGQFF
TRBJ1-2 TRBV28 CASSLVGSGYTF
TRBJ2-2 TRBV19 CASSTLRSSGQGFWGELFF
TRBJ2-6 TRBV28 CASSRRVGANVLTF
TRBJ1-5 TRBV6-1 CASSEVGQPQHF
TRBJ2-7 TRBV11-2 CASSLVAGRPYEQYF